The clone carrying this TCR beta chain occurred a few times. Antigen specificity is unknown. These data belong to a study of T cells in Graves' hyperthyroidism and ophthalmopathy. Study overall: Pretreatment peripheral blood was obtained at initial diagnosis. General study findings and limits: Ophthalmopathy, as predicted by the model, came a median about seven months after the prediction.

Every diagnosis used clinical symptoms, serum thyroxine and TRAb, thyroid ultrasound and orbital computed tomography. From 10 ml of fresh peripheral blood, PBMCs were isolated. Amplified TCR beta CDR3 regions derived from RNA transcripts. A set of HTBI primers served as the primers for a first-round RT-PCR of the TCR CDR3. TCRdb reanalysed the multiplex PCR reads using MiXCR and keeps one entry per CDR3 protein. The repertoire has under 350,000 distinct CDR3 sequences, less than 30% of them found once; the top ten carry about 30%. The clonotype comes from a man in his forties with Graves' hyperthyroidism that later progressed to Graves' ophthalmopathy. The sequenced sample consisted of blood.

The CDR3 DNA reads as TGTGCCAGCAGTGACTACCCCCCCAGGTCCACCTCCTACGAGCAGTACTTC. Its protein is CASSDYPPRSTSYEQYF. The chain uses TRBV6-4 and TRBJ2-7; D unresolved. There are 17 residues in the CDR3. Trimming cost V 1 base and J 0 bases, with 16 bases left between them. From germline, CDR1 is MRHNA and CDR2 SNTAGT.